The clone carrying this TCR beta chain has a handful of counts. Antigen specificity is unknown. TCRdb re-called the RT-PCR reads through MiXCR, storing one row per CDR3 protein. This table has approximately 530,000 distinct CDR3 sequences, around 7.9% appearing once. This record belongs to a study of response to subunit inactivated influenza vaccine. Study-level points and caveats: The authors suggested that every seasonal influenza vaccination recruits few new T cells.

This CDR3 is 16 amino acids long. Looked up from germline, CDR1 is MGHRA and CDR2 is YSYEKL. The V and J ends lost 1 base and 7 bases respectively, with 17 bases between them. The specimen comprised PBMCs from blood, sampled less than 30 months after vaccination. The V call is TRBV4-1, the J call TRBJ1-5, with a tentative D call TRBD1 (6 bases). The receptor comes from a man between 50 and 69 years old who received an inactivated influenza vaccine. The CDR3 nucleotides are TGCGCCAGCAGCCAAGGATGGGCAGGGGCCCGACAGCCCCAGCATTTT. Protein product: CASSQGWAGARQPQHF.